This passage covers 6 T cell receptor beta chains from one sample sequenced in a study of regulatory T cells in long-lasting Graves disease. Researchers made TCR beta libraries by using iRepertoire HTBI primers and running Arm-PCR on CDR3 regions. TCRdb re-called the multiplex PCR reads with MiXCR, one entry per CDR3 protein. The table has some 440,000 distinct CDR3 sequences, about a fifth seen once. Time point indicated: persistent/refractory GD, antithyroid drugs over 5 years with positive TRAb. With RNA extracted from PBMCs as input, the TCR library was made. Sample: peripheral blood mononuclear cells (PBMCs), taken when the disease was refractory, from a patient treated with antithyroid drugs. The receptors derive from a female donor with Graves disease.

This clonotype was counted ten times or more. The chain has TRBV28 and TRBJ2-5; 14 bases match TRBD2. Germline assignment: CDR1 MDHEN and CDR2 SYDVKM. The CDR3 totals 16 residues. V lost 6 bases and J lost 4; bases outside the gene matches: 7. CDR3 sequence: CASSKTSGRAVETQYF. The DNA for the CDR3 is TGTGCCAGCAGCAAGACTAGCGGGAGGGCCGTAGAGACCCAGTACTTC.

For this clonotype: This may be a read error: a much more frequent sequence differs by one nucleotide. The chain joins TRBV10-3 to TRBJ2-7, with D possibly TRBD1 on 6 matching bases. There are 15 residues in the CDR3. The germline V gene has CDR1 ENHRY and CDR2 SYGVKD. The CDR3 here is CVISESRQGTSEQYF. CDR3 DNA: TGTGTCATCAGTGAGTCGCGGCAGGGGACCAGTGAGCAGTACTTC.

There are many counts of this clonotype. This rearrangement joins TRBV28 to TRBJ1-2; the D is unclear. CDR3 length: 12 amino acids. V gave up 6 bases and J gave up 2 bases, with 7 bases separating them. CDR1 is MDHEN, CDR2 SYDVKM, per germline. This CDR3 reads CASSDKNYGYTF. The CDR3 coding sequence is TGTGCCAGCAGCGATAAAAACTATGGCTACACCTTC.

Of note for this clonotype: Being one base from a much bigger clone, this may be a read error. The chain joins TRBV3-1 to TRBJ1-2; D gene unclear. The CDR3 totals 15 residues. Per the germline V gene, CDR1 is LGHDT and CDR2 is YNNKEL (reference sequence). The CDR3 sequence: CASSQDAPGNYGYAF. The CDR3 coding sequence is TGTGCCAGCAGCCAAGACGCGCCGGGGAACTATGGCTACGCCTTC.

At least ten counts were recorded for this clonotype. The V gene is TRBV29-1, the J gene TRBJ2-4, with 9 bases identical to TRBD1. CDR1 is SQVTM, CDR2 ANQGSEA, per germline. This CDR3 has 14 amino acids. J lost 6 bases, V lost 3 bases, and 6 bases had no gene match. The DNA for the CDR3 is TGCAGCGTTGACACCGGGACAGGGACAAACATTCAGTACTTC. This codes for CSVDTGTGTNIQYF.

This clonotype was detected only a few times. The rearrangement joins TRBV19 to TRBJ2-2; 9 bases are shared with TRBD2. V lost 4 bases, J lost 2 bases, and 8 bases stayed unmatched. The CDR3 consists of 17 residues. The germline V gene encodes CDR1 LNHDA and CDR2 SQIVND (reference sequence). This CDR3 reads CASSTRLSGRNTGELFF. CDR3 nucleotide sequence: TGTGCCAGTAGTACTCGACTTAGCGGGAGAAACACCGGGGAGCTGTTTTTT.